This passage covers 22 T cell receptor beta chains from one sample sequenced in a study of T cell responses to AZD1222 COVID-19 vaccine. Profiling relied on immunoSEQ multiplex PCR, and the TCRdb table lists in-frame clones only, not all of them. The data contain around 140,000 clones, roughly nine tenths of them singletons. The material sequenced was peripheral blood, taken 28 days after the second dose of the MenACWY control vaccine. All receptors come from an adult who received the MenACWY meningococcal vaccine as a control.

V is TRBV7-9 and J is TRBJ2-3; D is tentatively TRBD1 or TRBD2 (5 bases each). CDR3 length: 15 amino acids. Germline loops: CDR1 SEHNR, CDR2 FQNEAQ (reference sequence). The V end was cut by 5 bases, the J end by 0 bases, with 12 bases between. CDR3 region: CASSPGTTSTDTQYF. In nucleotides, the CDR3 is TGTGCCAGCAGCCCCGGGACCACTAGCACAGATACGCAGTATTTT. Using reference TRBV7-9 and TRBJ2-3 for the parts outside the CDR3, the full variable domain is DTGVSQNPRHKITKRGQNVTFRCDPISEHNRLYWYRQTLGQGPEFLTYFQNEAQLEKSRLLSDRFSAERPKGSFSTLEIQRTEQGDSAMYLCASSPGTTSTDTQYFGPGTRLTVL.

This chain links TRBV30 with TRBJ2-5, with D possibly being TRBD2 (6 bases). With 2 bases removed from V and 2 bases from J, the gap between germline ends came to 9 bases. The CDR3 consists of 13 residues. CDR1 GTSNPN and CDR2 SVGIG come from the germline V gene (reference sequence). CDR3 sequence (DNA): TGTGCCTGGAGTCCGGGAGCGCAAGAGACCCAGTACTTC. Protein product: CAWSPGAQETQYF.

The V and J genes are TRBV18 and TRBJ2-2; 8 nucleotides match TRBD2. J was trimmed by 6 bases and V by 3 bases; bases with no gene match: 6. This CDR3 has 15 amino acids. Germline V gives CDR1 KGHSH, CDR2 LQKENI. The CDR3: CASSPSGSGAGELFF. The CDR3 DNA reads as TGTGCCAGCTCACCCAGCGGGAGCGGGGCCGGGGAGCTGTTTTTT.

This rearrangement joins TRBV19 to TRBJ2-5, with 8 bases that match TRBD2. The V gene's germline CDR1 is LNHDA and CDR2 SQIVND (reference sequence). J was trimmed by 8 bases and V by 7 bases; bases with no gene match: 9. The CDR3 covers 13 residues. Here the CDR3 DNA reads TGTGCCAGTAAAAAGCGGGAGAGGGGCACCCAGTACTTC. Translation gives CASKKRERGTQYF.

The rearrangement joins TRBV12-3 or TRBV12-4 to TRBJ2-1; 8 positions agree with TRBD2. The CDR3 loop spans 11 amino acids. V trimming: 6 bases; J trimming: 9 bases; junction bases outside the gene matches: 1. CDR3 bases: TGTGCCAGCAGGCGGGGGGTTGAGCAGTTCTTC. Its protein product is CASRRGVEQFF.

The gene calls are TRBV4-3 and TRBJ2-3; D possibly corresponds to TRBD1 (6 bases). CDR1 and CDR2 (germline): LGHNA, YSLEER. CDR3 length: 15 amino acids. Deletions cut 4 bases from V and 1 base from J, with 12 bases between. The CDR3 loop reads CASSPGEGRTDTQYF. The CDR3 nucleotides are TGCGCCAGCAGCCCAGGGGAAGGTCGCACAGATACGCAGTATTTT.

Written as DNA, the CDR3 is TGTGCCAGCAGTCCAGGGAGTATCGGCTACACCTTC. It specifies CASSPGSIGYTF. The rearrangement joins TRBV28 to TRBJ1-2; D perhaps matches TRBD1 (5 bases). Germline values: CDR1 MDHEN, CDR2 SYDVKM. The CDR3 length is 12 residues. Trimming removed 5 bases at V and 8 bases at J, with 12 bases between.

The chain has TRBV14 and TRBJ2-4, with D unclear. V was trimmed by 0 bases and J by 1 base, leaving 1 base between them. Germline CDR1 reads SGHDN; CDR2 reads FVKESK. The CDR3 has 13 amino acids. The chain's CDR3 is CASSQEAKNIQYF. The CDR3 DNA reads TGTGCCAGCAGCCAAGAGGCCAAAAACATTCAGTACTTC.

Note on this clone: The sample contains more than one DNA sequence encoding this CDR3. V and J are TRBV6-5 and TRBJ1-5, with 8 bases that match TRBD1. V lost 6 bases to trimming and J lost 4 bases; unmatched junction nucleotides: 2. The CDR3 is 13 amino acids. In germline, CDR1 is MNHEY, CDR2 SVGAGI. The CDR3 bases are TGTGCCAGCAGAGACAGGGGTAATCAGCCCCAGCATTTT. Amino acids: CASRDRGNQPQHF.

This chain uses TRBV5-6 with TRBJ1-1; possibly TRBD1 for D (5 bases). The CDR3 runs 15 residues. CDR1 SGHDT and CDR2 YYEEEE come from the germline V gene. Trimming removed 2 bases at V and 1 base at J, with 12 bases between. CDR3 in amino acids: CASSFGQGKNTEAFF. CDR3 coding DNA: TGTGCCAGCAGCTTTGGTCAGGGCAAGAACACTGAAGCTTTCTTT.

The chain employs TRBV19 and TRBJ2-5, with a possible D match to TRBD1 (5 bases). The CDR3 has 14 residues. Germline CDR1 is LNHDA and CDR2 is SQIVND (reference sequence). V dropped 2 bases and J dropped 2 bases, with 9 bases sitting between them. CDR3 DNA: TGTGCCAGTAGTATACAAGGGGTTCAAGAGACCCAGTACTTC. This encodes CASSIQGVQETQYF.

This chain connects TRBV4-3 to TRBJ1-2; D is ambiguous. The V end lost 1 base, the J end lost 2 bases, and 14 bases lay between the germline ends. Germline CDR1 and CDR2: LGHNA and YSLEER. There are 16 residues in the CDR3. The CDR3 loop reads CASSQVLDKKNYGYTF. In DNA form, the CDR3 reads TGCGCCAGCAGCCAAGTTCTAGACAAAAAGAACTATGGCTACACCTTC.

This clone was counted a single time. The CDR3 bases are TGCGCCAGCGGGGGTGAGGGGACGAATAGCAATCAGCCCCAGCATTTT. It codes for CASGGEGTNSNQPQHF. The J gene is TRBJ1-5, the V gene TRBV10-2; TRBD1 might be the D (5 bases). CDR3 length equals 16 residues. The germline V gene has CDR1 WSHSY and CDR2 SAAADI. V was clipped by 8 bases and J by 0 bases, with 17 bases between them.

This rearrangement joins TRBV28 to TRBJ2-5; 7 bases match TRBD1. V shed 4 bases, J shed 1 base, and the junction held 9 bases outside the gene matches. CDR3 length: 16 amino acids. Germline lookup yields CDR1 MDHEN and CDR2 SYDVKM. CDR3 nucleotides: TGTGCCAGCAGTTCACCCATACAGGGGTCCCAAGAGACCCAGTACTTC. This sequence encodes CASSSPIQGSQETQYF.

This clone was recorded once. J is TRBJ2-3 and V is TRBV10-1; tentatively, D is TRBD2 (6 bases). V dropped 0 bases and J dropped 3 bases, with 16 bases sitting between them. This CDR3 has 17 amino acids. Germline-derived CDR1 and CDR2 are WNHNN and SYGVQD (reference sequence). This CDR3 is CASSESSSGTKTDTQYF. The CDR3 bases are TGCGCCAGCAGTGAGTCGAGTAGCGGAACGAAGACAGATACGCAGTATTTT.

The chain recombines TRBV25-1 with TRBJ2-1; 8 bases are a match to TRBD1. The CDR3 has 16 residues. V lost 3 bases to trimming and J lost 5 bases; unmatched junction nucleotides: 9. Germline V gives CDR1 MGHDK, CDR2 SYGVNS. As DNA, the CDR3 is TGTGCCAGCAGTGACAGCGACAGGGGATATAACAATGAGCAGTTCTTC. Amino acid sequence: CASSDSDRGYNNEQFF. The whole variable domain, remainder taken from reference TRBV25-1 and TRBJ2-1, is EADIYQTPRYLVIGTGKKITLECSQTMGHDKMYWYQQDPGMELHLIHYSYGVNSTEKGDLSSESTVSRIRTEHFPLTLESARPSHTSQYLCASSDSDRGYNNEQFFGPGTRLTVL.

The genes are TRBV7-2 and TRBJ2-7, with 7 bases that match TRBD2. V dropped 1 base and J dropped 2; count of bases not matched to a gene: 5. Germline values: CDR1 SGHTA, CDR2 FQGNSA. CDR3 size: 15 residues. The CDR3 protein is CASSLVPSGAYEQYF. The CDR3 region has the DNA TGTGCCAGCAGCTTAGTTCCTAGCGGCGCCTACGAGCAGTACTTC.

DNA of the CDR3: TGTGCCAGCAGCTCAAGCCCCGCCGCTGAAGCTTTCTTT. Translating gives CASSSSPAAEAFF. J is TRBJ1-1 and V is TRBV7-9; no clear D gene. The CDR3 runs to 13 residues. Trimming removed 4 bases from V and 6 bases from J, with 12 bases in between. Germline V gene data show CDR1 as SEHNR and CDR2 as FQNEAQ (reference sequence). The whole variable domain, filled in from reference TRBV7-9 and TRBJ1-1, reads DTGVSQNPRHKITKRGQNVTFRCDPISEHNRLYWYRQTLGQGPEFLTYFQNEAQLEKSRLLSDRFSAERPKGSFSTLEIQRTEQGDSAMYLCASSSSPAAEAFFGQGTRLTVV.

J is TRBJ2-3 and V is TRBV9; D gene ambiguous. The V gene lost 0 bases and the J gene lost 4 bases, with 18 bases spanning the gap. The CDR3 totals 17 residues. Germline lookup yields CDR1 SGDLS and CDR2 YYNGEE. This CDR3 is CASSVGPRPSDADTQYF. As DNA, the CDR3 is TGTGCCAGCAGCGTAGGGCCGAGGCCGTCGGACGCAGATACGCAGTATTTT.

The gene calls are TRBV6-1 and TRBJ1-6; D perhaps matches TRBD1 (5 bases). The germline V gene encodes CDR1 MNHNS and CDR2 SASEGT. Trimming left V 3 bases short and J 8 bases short, with 17 bases between. This CDR3 has 16 amino acids. CDR3 in DNA: TGTGCCAGCAGTGACCCCCGACAGCTCGGGTATTCACCCCTCCACTTT. This translates into CASSDPRQLGYSPLHF.

This rearrangement joins TRBV19 to TRBJ2-5; D perhaps matches TRBD2 (6 bases). V lost 1 base and J lost 5, with 14 bases in between. CDR1 is LNHDA and CDR2 is SQIVND in the germline V gene (reference sequence). The CDR3 contains 15 residues. The CDR3 loop is CASSIGAGTGETQYF. CDR3 DNA sequence: TGTGCCAGTAGTATAGGGGCGGGAACGGGTGAGACCCAGTACTTC.

DNA of the CDR3: TGCGCCAGCAGCATACGAGCGGGGCCCGATGGTGAGCAGTTCTTC. This gives the protein CASSIRAGPDGEQFF. The V call is TRBV5-1, the J call TRBJ2-1; 7 bases line up with TRBD2. The junction had 13 bases not matched to a gene; V was cut back by 4 bases and J by 9 bases. The CDR3 consists of 15 residues. The germline CDR1 and CDR2 sequences are SGHRS and YFSETQ.